The 14 T cell receptor beta chains below were found in one sample sequenced in a study of Tregs in tolerant kidney transplant recipients. Sequencing was performed with immunoSEQ multiplex PCR; in TCRdb, only in-frame clones are kept and a portion is missing. The sample lists about 83,000 clones; 98% were seen once. Sample: CD4+ T cells from blood, taken before the transplant. These receptors all come from a human donor who received a combined kidney and bone marrow transplant.

The table lists this clone with a count of one. The chain has TRBV4-3 and TRBJ2-7, with TRBD2 matching 7 bases. V was clipped by 1 base and J by 3 bases; unmatched bases: 9. CDR3 length: 16 amino acids. Germline loops: CDR1 LGHNA, CDR2 YSLEER. The chain's CDR3 is CASSQGGRALYYEQYF. In nucleotides, the CDR3 is TGCGCCAGCAGCCAAGGGGGGAGGGCATTATACTACGAGCAGTACTTC.

Concerning this clone itself: One junction end does not reproduce the germline sequence, and a read error may be involved. The J gene is TRBJ2-5, the V gene TRBV7-2; unclear D gene. The CDR3 covers 14 residues. Germline loops: CDR1 SGHTA, CDR2 FQGNSA. CDR3 loop: CASSLRSAEEAQYF. The CDR3 DNA follows: TGTGCCAGCAGCTTACGGAGTGCTGAAGAGGCCCAGTACTTC.

The V and J genes are TRBV2 and TRBJ2-5, with TRBD2 matching 10 bases. This CDR3 contains 17 residues. From germline, CDR1 is SNHLY and CDR2 FYNNEI. V shed 1 base, J shed 1 base, and the junction held 6 bases outside the gene matches. CDR3 coding DNA: TGTGCCAGCAGTGAAGGGCTAGCGGGAGCCTTCCAAGAGACCCAGTACTTC. It yields the protein CASSEGLAGAFQETQYF.

The chain combines TRBV4-3 with TRBJ1-6; D ambiguous. Germline CDR1 reads LGHNA; CDR2 reads YSLEER. V was cut by 0 bases and J by 0 bases, with 18 bases left in between. The CDR3 has 20 residues. DNA for the CDR3: TGCGCCAGCAGCCAAGAACTAGGACTCCGGCCCCTCTCCTATAATTCACCCCTCCACTTT. Amino acid sequence: CASSQELGLRPLSYNSPLHF.

The rearrangement links TRBV27 to TRBJ2-5; D is perhaps TRBD1 (6 bases). CDR3 length equals 13 residues. Trimming removed 2 bases from V and 7 bases from J, with 11 bases in between. The germline V gene encodes CDR1 MNHEY and CDR2 SMNVEV (reference sequence). CDR3 loop: CASSLNRVSTQYF. DNA for the CDR3: TGTGCCAGCAGTTTAAACAGGGTATCGACCCAGTACTTC.

This chain links TRBV18 with TRBJ1-2, with TRBD1 as a possible D gene (5 bases). The germline V and J ends were trimmed by 3 bases and 8 bases, with 13 bases remaining between them. The CDR3 sequence is 13 residues long. Germline-derived CDR1 and CDR2 are KGHSH and LQKENI. CDR3 nucleotides: TGTGCCAGCTCACCTACAGACAGAAGCGGCTACACCTTC. Translated: CASSPTDRSGYTF.

The chain employs TRBV28 and TRBJ2-1; 7 bases line up with TRBD2. Germline CDR1 reads MDHEN; CDR2 reads SYDVKM. The CDR3 is made up of 13 amino acids. V lost 5 bases, J lost 6 bases, and 4 bases stayed unmatched. CDR3 region: CASSGDYANEQFF. The DNA for the CDR3 is TGTGCCAGCAGTGGGGACTATGCCAATGAGCAGTTCTTC.

The chain's CDR3 is CASSLPGDNEKLFF. DNA of the CDR3: TGTGCCAGCAGCCTGCCGGGGGACAATGAAAAACTGTTTTTT. The chain recombines TRBV9 with TRBJ1-4, with D perhaps matching TRBD1 (5 bases). Trimming took 4 bases from V and 5 from J, leaving 12 bases between them. The CDR3 is 14 amino acids. The germline gives CDR1 SGDLS, CDR2 YYNGEE.

This clone was detected once. The V call is TRBV11-2, the J call TRBJ2-1; TRBD2 matches 8 bases. The length of the CDR3 is 16 residues. Losses at the gene ends were 4 bases for V and 0 bases for J; bases not matched to a gene: 5. From germline, CDR1 is SGHAT and CDR2 FQNNGV. DNA of the CDR3: TGTGCCAGCAGCTACCAAGCGGGGGCCTCCTACAATGAGCAGTTCTTC. This translates into CASSYQAGASYNEQFF.

The chain recombines TRBV27 with TRBJ1-1; 8 bases agree with TRBD1. Trimming took 1 base from V and 0 from J; bases not matched to a gene: 7. From germline, CDR1 is MNHEY and CDR2 SMNVEV (reference sequence). CDR3 size: 17 residues. CDR3 sequence: CASSLFRQGLLNTEAFF. As DNA, the CDR3 is TGTGCCAGCAGTTTATTCAGACAGGGGCTACTGAACACTGAAGCTTTCTTT.

This chain links TRBV18 with TRBJ2-1; a possible D gene is TRBD1 (6 bases). The V gene's germline CDR1 is KGHSH and CDR2 LQKENI. The CDR3 runs 15 residues. V was shortened by 3 bases and J by 4 bases, with 13 bases between the two germline ends. CDR3: CASSPQGSAYNEQFF. The CDR3 nucleotides are TGTGCCAGCTCACCCCAGGGGTCGGCATACAATGAGCAGTTCTTC. Drawing the rest from reference TRBV18 and TRBJ2-1, the complete variable domain is NAGVMQNPRHLVRRRGQEARLRCSPMKGHSHVYWYRQLPEEGLKFMVYLQKENIIDESGMPKERFSAEFPKEGPSILRIQQVVRGDSAAYFCASSPQGSAYNEQFFGPGTRLTVL.

The chain combines TRBV18 with TRBJ2-5, with TRBD1 as a possible D gene (5 bases). Per germline, CDR1 KGHSH and CDR2 LQKENI. This CDR3 is 15 amino acids long. Trimming left V 3 bases short and J 0 bases short, with 11 bases between. As DNA, the CDR3 is TGTGCCAGCTCACCCCCAGGGCAGTACCAAGAGACCCAGTACTTC. Residues: CASSPPGQYQETQYF.

The V call is TRBV6-1, the J call TRBJ2-2; 7 positions match TRBD1. J was trimmed by 3 bases and V by 6 bases; bases with no gene match: 4. The germline V gene encodes CDR1 MNHNS and CDR2 SASEGT. The CDR3 totals 14 residues. The CDR3 coding sequence is TGTGCCAGCAGAGGACAGGATTACACCGGGGAGCTGTTTTTT. It translates to CASRGQDYTGELFF.

CDR3 protein: CASRPRTGTYEQYF. The CDR3 DNA reads TGTGCCAGCAGACCCCGGACAGGTACCTACGAGCAGTACTTC. The rearrangement links TRBV6-5 to TRBJ2-7; 7 positions match TRBD1. The CDR3 extends over 14 amino acids. V shed 6 bases and J 2 bases; nucleotides not matched to a gene: 7. The germline V gene has CDR1 MNHEY and CDR2 SVGAGI.